Listed below are T cell receptor beta chains from one sample, sequenced in a study of T cell repertoires in cytomegalovirus infection. TCRdb re-analysed the reads in MiXCR, keeping a single row per CDR3 protein. Of about 260,000 distinct CDR3 sequences listed, around 8.7% are singletons. The sequenced material came from PBMCs. The receptors were gathered from a human donor in good health (CMV status not recorded). Some clones in this sample may be carry-over from other donors' samples. Both conserved end residues are part of each CDR3. A D gene is named only where the DNA matches it firmly. Size values are once, few and many counts, or a class for expanded clones, and some rows have none.

CDR3nt: TGTGCCAGCAGCTTTGGTCTGCTAGCGGGAGGATACCAAGAGACCCAGTACTTC
CDR3aa: CASSFGLLAGGYQETQYF
d_gene: TRBD2
v_gene: TRBV11-2
abundance: -
j_gene: TRBJ2-5

CDR3nt: TGTGCCAGCAGCCGAGGACTAGTAGGCCCCCGGGCAGATACGCAGTATTTT
CDR3aa: CASSRGLVGPRADTQYF
d_gene: TRBD2
v_gene: TRBV6-6
abundance: few
j_gene: TRBJ2-3

CDR3nt: TGTGCCAGCAGTTTGGGCCTACTAGCGGGGGGCAGTCGGGAGGAGCAGTTCTTC
CDR3aa: CASSLGLLAGGSREEQFF
d_gene: TRBD2
v_gene: TRBV6-1
abundance: few
j_gene: TRBJ2-1

CDR3nt: TGTGCCATCAGCTCGGACACCGCCTACGAGCAGTACTTC
CDR3aa: CAISSDTAYEQYF
d_gene: -
v_gene: TRBV10-3
abundance: -
j_gene: TRBJ2-7

CDR3nt: TGTGCCAGCAGTTTATCTGAGCAGGGTAATTCACCCCTCCACTTT
CDR3aa: CASSLSEQGNSPLHF
d_gene: -
v_gene: TRBV27
abundance: many
j_gene: TRBJ1-6

CDR3nt: TGTGCCAGCAGCAACCACGGACAGGGTAATCAGCCCCAGCATTTT
CDR3aa: CASSNHGQGNQPQHF
d_gene: TRBD1
v_gene: TRBV7-2
abundance: many
j_gene: TRBJ1-5

CDR3nt: TGTGCCAGTAGTAGCCGGGGTAGAAACTACGAGCAGTACTTC
CDR3aa: CASSSRGRNYEQYF
d_gene: -
v_gene: TRBV19
abundance: few
j_gene: TRBJ2-7

CDR3nt: TGCAGTGCTAGAGATCACGGGGGGTCTGGGGCCAACGTCCTGACTTTC
CDR3aa: CSARDHGGSGANVLTF
d_gene: TRBD2
v_gene: TRBV20-1
abundance: -
j_gene: TRBJ2-6

CDR3nt: TGTGCCAGCAGTTTAGCTAGCGGGCCATCCTACGAGCAGTACTTC
CDR3aa: CASSLASGPSYEQYF
d_gene: TRBD2
v_gene: TRBV12-3/TRBV12-4
abundance: -
j_gene: TRBJ2-7

CDR3nt: TGTGCCAGCAGTTCCTGGACTAGCGGGAGCGTAGGGGCTCAGTTCTTC
CDR3aa: CASSSWTSGSVGAQFF
d_gene: TRBD2
v_gene: TRBV12-3/TRBV12-4
abundance: few
j_gene: TRBJ2-1

CDR3nt: TGTGCCAGCAGCTTCCCCGGACTAGCGGGGAGCAATGAGCAGTTCTTC
CDR3aa: CASSFPGLAGSNEQFF
d_gene: TRBD2
v_gene: TRBV7-2
abundance: -
j_gene: TRBJ2-1

CDR3nt: TGTGCCAGCAGCTTACCAGGGGGCAGGCCCTCTGGGGCCAACGTCCTGACTTTC
CDR3aa: CASSLPGGRPSGANVLTF
d_gene: TRBD1
v_gene: TRBV7-6
abundance: once
j_gene: TRBJ2-6

CDR3nt: TGTGCCAGCAGTTCCGCCGGGACAGGGGGCGGGTACGAGCAGTACTTC
CDR3aa: CASSSAGTGGGYEQYF
d_gene: TRBD1
v_gene: TRBV28
abundance: many
j_gene: TRBJ2-7

CDR3nt: TGTGCCAGCACCCTGGGGGTGGGACAGGGGCGTGAAAAACTGTTTTTT
CDR3aa: CASTLGVGQGREKLFF
d_gene: TRBD1
v_gene: TRBV28
abundance: many
j_gene: TRBJ1-4

CDR3nt: TGTGCCAGCAGCTTAAAGGTGGGGGGCAGAATTGCAACTGAAGCTTTCTTT
CDR3aa: CASSLKVGGRIATEAFF
d_gene: -
v_gene: TRBV7-3
abundance: many
j_gene: TRBJ1-1

CDR3nt: TGTGCCAGCAGCTTAACGAGAGATCAGCCCCAGCATTTT
CDR3aa: CASSLTRDQPQHF
d_gene: -
v_gene: TRBV7-2
abundance: many
j_gene: TRBJ1-5

CDR3nt: TGTGCCAGTAGTATAGCCCCGACTAGCGGGGTTCCAGATACGCAGTATTTT
CDR3aa: CASSIAPTSGVPDTQYF
d_gene: TRBD2
v_gene: TRBV19
abundance: many
j_gene: TRBJ2-3

CDR3nt: TGTGCCAGCAGAGACACCGGACCCGCGAGCTCACCCCTCCACTTT
CDR3aa: CASRDTGPASSPLHF
d_gene: -
v_gene: TRBV28
abundance: -
j_gene: TRBJ1-6

CDR3nt: TGTGCCAGCAGTTTCCTTAACTCGGGAAAGTTCTTC
CDR3aa: CASSFLNSGKFF
d_gene: -
v_gene: TRBV28
abundance: many
j_gene: TRBJ2-1

CDR3nt: TGCGCCAGCAGCTTGAACGGGGGGGAGACCCAGTACTTC
CDR3aa: CASSLNGGETQYF
d_gene: TRBD2
v_gene: TRBV5-1
abundance: many
j_gene: TRBJ2-5

CDR3nt: TGCGCCAGCAGCCAAAGAACGGGGATTGACACCGGGGAGCTGTTTTTT
CDR3aa: CASSQRTGIDTGELFF
d_gene: -
v_gene: TRBV4-3
abundance: -
j_gene: TRBJ2-2

CDR3nt: TGTGCCAGCAGTGAACCGACAGGCACCTCCTATGGCTACACCTTC
CDR3aa: CASSEPTGTSYGYTF
d_gene: -
v_gene: TRBV12-3/TRBV12-4
abundance: many
j_gene: TRBJ1-2

CDR3nt: TGTGCCAGCAACCGTGGGCAGGGGGGCTACAATGAGCAGTTCTTC
CDR3aa: CASNRGQGGYNEQFF
d_gene: -
v_gene: TRBV14
abundance: many
j_gene: TRBJ2-1

CDR3nt: TGTGCCGTCAAAGGGGGAGGGACTGGTGGTTCTGAAGCTTTCTTT
CDR3aa: CAVKGGGTGGSEAFF
d_gene: -
v_gene: TRBV7-2
abundance: many
j_gene: TRBJ1-1

CDR3nt: TGTGCCAGCTCACCACTATCCCGTAACAATGAGCAGTTCTTC
CDR3aa: CASSPLSRNNEQFF
d_gene: -
v_gene: TRBV18
abundance: many
j_gene: TRBJ2-1

CDR3nt: TGCAGCGTTGGGAGCACAGATACGCAGTATTTT
CDR3aa: CSVGSTDTQYF
d_gene: -
v_gene: TRBV29-1
abundance: -
j_gene: TRBJ2-3

CDR3nt: TGCAGCGTTCCCGGACTAGCGGAGAACACCGGGGAGCTGTTTTTT
CDR3aa: CSVPGLAENTGELFF
d_gene: TRBD2
v_gene: TRBV29-1
abundance: many
j_gene: TRBJ2-2

CDR3nt: TGCAGTGCTAGAGATCGGATGAACACTGAAGCTTTCTTT
CDR3aa: CSARDRMNTEAFF
d_gene: -
v_gene: TRBV20-1
abundance: -
j_gene: TRBJ1-1

CDR3nt: TGCAGTGCTACGAGACAGGGAAATTCACCCCTCCACTTT
CDR3aa: CSATRQGNSPLHF
d_gene: TRBD1
v_gene: TRBV20-1
abundance: few
j_gene: TRBJ1-6

CDR3nt: TGTGCCAGCAGCCGGACTAGCGGACAAGAGACCCAGTACTTC
CDR3aa: CASSRTSGQETQYF
d_gene: TRBD2
v_gene: TRBV5-6
abundance: many
j_gene: TRBJ2-5

CDR3nt: TGTGCCAGCCCCCCGGCGGGGGGGGACAACACTGAAGCTTTCTTT
CDR3aa: CASPPAGGDNTEAFF
d_gene: -
v_gene: TRBV28
abundance: -
j_gene: TRBJ1-1

CDR3nt: TGTGCCAGCAGTCCCGGGACAGATATCGGTGAAGCTTTCTTT
CDR3aa: CASSPGTDIGEAFF
d_gene: TRBD1
v_gene: TRBV6-2/TRBV6-3
abundance: once
j_gene: TRBJ1-1

CDR3nt: TGTGCCAGCACCCCTAGACCGGGCCCCTCCTACGAGCAGTACTTC
CDR3aa: CASTPRPGPSYEQYF
d_gene: -
v_gene: TRBV7-2
abundance: few
j_gene: TRBJ2-7

CDR3nt: TGTGCCAGCAGTTTAGGTCGCGGACAGGGGGCGATTATGGGGTTCTTC
CDR3aa: CASSLGRGQGAIMGFF
d_gene: TRBD1
v_gene: TRBV28
abundance: -
j_gene: TRBJ1-2

CDR3nt: TGTGCCATCAGGTTTGGGGGGCAGCGGAGGGACACTGAAGCTTTCTTT
CDR3aa: CAIRFGGQRRDTEAFF
d_gene: -
v_gene: TRBV10-3
abundance: many
j_gene: TRBJ1-1

CDR3nt: TGTGCCAGCAGTTCTCCTGACAGAGATTCGAACACTGAAGCTTTCTTT
CDR3aa: CASSSPDRDSNTEAFF
d_gene: -
v_gene: TRBV28
abundance: -
j_gene: TRBJ1-1